This T cell receptor (beta chain) is drawn from a study of cytomegalovirus exposure and HLA in healthy donors. Study findings and constraints: Common viral pathogens seemed to be connected with several of the most significant clusters, according to a later analysis.

As concerns this clone: Antigen unknown.

PCR involved 60 Vbeta and 13 Jbeta primers. The table came from immunoSEQ multiplex PCR; TCRdb's copy has only in-frame clones and leaves some out. The sample carries 200,000 or so clones, 70% to 85% recorded once. Germline CDR1 is MDHEN and CDR2 is SYDVKM. Trimming cost V 6 bases and J 11 bases; bases outside gene matches: 15. The CDR3 loop spans 14 amino acids. The receptor's source is a girl aged 2 to 10 in good health and CMV-seronegative. V and J are TRBV28 and TRBJ1-1, with 7 bases lining up with TRBD1. Sequences were obtained from PBMCs. In nucleotides, the CDR3 is TGTGCCAGCAGCGAAGGGGGCGCGGACGGTGGGGCTTTCTTT. This codes for CASSEGGADGGAFF.